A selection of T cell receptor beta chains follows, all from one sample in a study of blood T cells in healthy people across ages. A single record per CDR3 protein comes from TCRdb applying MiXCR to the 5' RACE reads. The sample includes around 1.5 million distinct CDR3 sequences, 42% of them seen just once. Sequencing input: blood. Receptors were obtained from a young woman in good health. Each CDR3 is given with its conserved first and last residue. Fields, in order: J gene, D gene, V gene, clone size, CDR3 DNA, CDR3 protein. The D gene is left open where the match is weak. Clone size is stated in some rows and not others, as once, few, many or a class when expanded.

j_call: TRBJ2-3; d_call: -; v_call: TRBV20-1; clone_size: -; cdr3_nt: TGCAGTGCTGGCGGAGACAGGTCCACAGATACGCAGTATTTT; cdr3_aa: CSAGGDRSTDTQYF
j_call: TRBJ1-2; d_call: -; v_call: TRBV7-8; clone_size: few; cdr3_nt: TGTGCCAGCAGCTTAGCGTCGGGTGCTATAGGCTACACCTTC; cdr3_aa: CASSLASGAIGYTF
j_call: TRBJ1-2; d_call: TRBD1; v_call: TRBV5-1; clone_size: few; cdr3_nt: TGCGCCAGCAGCGGCGGGACAGGCCATGGCTACACCTTC; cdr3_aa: CASSGGTGHGYTF
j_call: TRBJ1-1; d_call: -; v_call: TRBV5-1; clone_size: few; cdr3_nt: TGCGCCAGCAGCTTGGGAGGGGCGGGAAGCACTGAAGCTTTCTTT; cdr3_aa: CASSLGGAGSTEAFF
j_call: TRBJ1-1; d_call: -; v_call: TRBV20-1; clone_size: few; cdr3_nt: TGCAGTGCTCCCGAAGGGTGGAGGAACACTGAAGCTTTCTTT; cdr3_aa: CSAPEGWRNTEAFF
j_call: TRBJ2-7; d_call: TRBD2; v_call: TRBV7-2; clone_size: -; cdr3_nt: TGTGCCAGCAGCCCCCATTCCGGGGGGGCCTACTCCTACGAGCAGTACTTC; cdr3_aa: CASSPHSGGAYSYEQYF
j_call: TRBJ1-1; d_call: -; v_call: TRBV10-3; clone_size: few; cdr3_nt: TGTGCCATCAGTGTTTCGGTGGGGGCTGGGAACACTGAAGCTTTCTTT; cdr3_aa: CAISVSVGAGNTEAFF
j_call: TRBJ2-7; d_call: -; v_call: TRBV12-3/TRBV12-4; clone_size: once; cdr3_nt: TGTGCCAACAGTTGGATGGGAGTAAGCGAGCAGTACTTC; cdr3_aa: CANSWMGVSEQYF
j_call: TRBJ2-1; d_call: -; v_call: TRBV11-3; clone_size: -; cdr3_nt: TGTGCCAGCAGCTTACGGGGGTATGAGCAGTTCTTC; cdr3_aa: CASSLRGYEQFF
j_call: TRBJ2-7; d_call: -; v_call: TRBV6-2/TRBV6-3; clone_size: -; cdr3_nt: TGTGCCAGCAGTCAACCCGGACTTCTTGAGCAGTACTTC; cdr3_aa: CASSQPGLLEQYF
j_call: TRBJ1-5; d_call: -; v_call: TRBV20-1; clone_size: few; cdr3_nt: TGCAGTGCCCGGGGACGGACTGTATATAGCAATCAGCCCCAGCATTTT; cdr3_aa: CSARGRTVYSNQPQHF
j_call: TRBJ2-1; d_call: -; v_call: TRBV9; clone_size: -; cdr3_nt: TGTGCCAGCAGCGTACCTACCGGCGGGGGCGACTACAATGAGCAGTTCTTC; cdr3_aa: CASSVPTGGGDYNEQFF
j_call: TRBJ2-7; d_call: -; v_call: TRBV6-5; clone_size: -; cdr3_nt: TGTGCCAGCAGTTACTCGCTGGGGACCTACGAGCAGTACTTC; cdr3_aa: CASSYSLGTYEQYF
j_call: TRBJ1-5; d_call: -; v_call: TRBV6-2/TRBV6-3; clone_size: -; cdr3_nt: TGTGCTAGCAGTTACCGACAGCAGGGCTCCAATCAGCCCCAGCATTTT; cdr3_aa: CASSYRQQGSNQPQHF
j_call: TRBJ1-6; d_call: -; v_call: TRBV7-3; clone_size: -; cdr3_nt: TGTGCCAGCAGTCCACAAACCCCGGGACCGATGAGCTCCTATAATTCACCCCTCCACTTT; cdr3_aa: CASSPQTPGPMSSYNSPLHF
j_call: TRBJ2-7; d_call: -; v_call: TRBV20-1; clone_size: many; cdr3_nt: TGCAGTGCTAGGAAAGCGGAGCGAAACACCTACGAGCAGTACTTC; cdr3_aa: CSARKAERNTYEQYF
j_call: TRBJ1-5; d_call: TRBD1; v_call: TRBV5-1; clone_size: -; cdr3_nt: TGCGCCAGCAGCTTGTCCGGGACAGAATATCAGCCCCAGCATTTT; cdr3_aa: CASSLSGTEYQPQHF
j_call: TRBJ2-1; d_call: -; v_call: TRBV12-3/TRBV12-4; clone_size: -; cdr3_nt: TGTGTCAGCAGGCCAGAGGGGGGTGAGCAGTTCTTC; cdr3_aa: CVSRPEGGEQFF
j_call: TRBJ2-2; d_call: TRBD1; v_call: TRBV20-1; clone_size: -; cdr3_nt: TGCAGTGCCACCCAGGGGGCGTCGGGCACCGGGGAGCTGTTTTTT; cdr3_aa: CSATQGASGTGELFF
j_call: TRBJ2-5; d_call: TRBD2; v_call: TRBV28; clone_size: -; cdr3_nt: TGTGCCGGCAGCTCCCCGGCGGGGGGCTACCAAGAGACCCAGTACTTC; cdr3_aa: CAGSSPAGGYQETQYF
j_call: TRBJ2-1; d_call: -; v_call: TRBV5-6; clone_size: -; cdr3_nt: TGTGCCAGCAGCCTTCAGGCCGGCTACAATGAGCAGTTCTTC; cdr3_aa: CASSLQAGYNEQFF
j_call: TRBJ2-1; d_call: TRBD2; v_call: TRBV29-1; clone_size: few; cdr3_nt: TGCAGCGCTGGGGCTTTAGGACTAGCGGGGGCCGCCAATGAGCAGTTCTTC; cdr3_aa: CSAGALGLAGAANEQFF
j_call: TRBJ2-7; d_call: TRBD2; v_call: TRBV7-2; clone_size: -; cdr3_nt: TGTGCCAGCAGACATGGGGGGGGTAACGAGCAGTACTTC; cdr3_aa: CASRHGGGNEQYF
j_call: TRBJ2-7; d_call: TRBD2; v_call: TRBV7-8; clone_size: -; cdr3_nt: TGTGCCAGCAGCCTGATAGCGGGTTCCTACGAGCAGTACTTC; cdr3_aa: CASSLIAGSYEQYF
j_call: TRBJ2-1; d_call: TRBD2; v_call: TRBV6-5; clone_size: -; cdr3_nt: TGTGCCAGCACCAATGGACTAGCGGGAGGGCTGTTCTTC; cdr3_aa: CASTNGLAGGLFF